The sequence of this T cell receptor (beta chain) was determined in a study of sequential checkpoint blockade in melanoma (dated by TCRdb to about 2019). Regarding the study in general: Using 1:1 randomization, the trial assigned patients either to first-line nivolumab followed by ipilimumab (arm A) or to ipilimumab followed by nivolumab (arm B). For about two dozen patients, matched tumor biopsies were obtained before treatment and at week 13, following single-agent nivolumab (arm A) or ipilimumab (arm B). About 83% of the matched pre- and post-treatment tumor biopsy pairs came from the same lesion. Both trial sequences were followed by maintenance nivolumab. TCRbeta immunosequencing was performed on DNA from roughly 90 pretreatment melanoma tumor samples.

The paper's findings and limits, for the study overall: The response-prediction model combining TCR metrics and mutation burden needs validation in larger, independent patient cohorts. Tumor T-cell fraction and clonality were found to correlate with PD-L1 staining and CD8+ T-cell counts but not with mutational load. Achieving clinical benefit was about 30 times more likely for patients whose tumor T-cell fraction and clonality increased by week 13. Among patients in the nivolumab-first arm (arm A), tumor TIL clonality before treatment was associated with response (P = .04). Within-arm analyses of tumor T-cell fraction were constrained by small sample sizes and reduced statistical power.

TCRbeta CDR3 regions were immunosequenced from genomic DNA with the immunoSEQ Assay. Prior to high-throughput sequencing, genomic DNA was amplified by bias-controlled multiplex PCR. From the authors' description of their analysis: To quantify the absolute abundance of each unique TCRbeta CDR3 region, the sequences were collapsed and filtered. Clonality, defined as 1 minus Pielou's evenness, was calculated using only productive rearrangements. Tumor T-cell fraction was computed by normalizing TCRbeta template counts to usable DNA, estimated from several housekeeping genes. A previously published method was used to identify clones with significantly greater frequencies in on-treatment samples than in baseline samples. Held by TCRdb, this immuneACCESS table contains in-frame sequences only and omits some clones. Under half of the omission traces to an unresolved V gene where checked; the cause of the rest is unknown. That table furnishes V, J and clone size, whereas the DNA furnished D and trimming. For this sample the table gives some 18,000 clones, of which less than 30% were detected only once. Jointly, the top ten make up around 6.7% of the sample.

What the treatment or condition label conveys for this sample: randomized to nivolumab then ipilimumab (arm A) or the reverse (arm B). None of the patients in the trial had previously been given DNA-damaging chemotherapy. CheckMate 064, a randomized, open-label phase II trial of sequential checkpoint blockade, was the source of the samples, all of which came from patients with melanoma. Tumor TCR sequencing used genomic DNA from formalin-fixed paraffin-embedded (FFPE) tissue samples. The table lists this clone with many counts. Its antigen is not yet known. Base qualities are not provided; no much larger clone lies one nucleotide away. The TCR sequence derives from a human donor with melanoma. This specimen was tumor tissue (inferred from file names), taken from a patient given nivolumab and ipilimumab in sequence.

The CDR3 is CASRRFRDSYGQYF. Here is the DNA: TGTGCCAGCAGACGGTTCCGGGACTCATATGGGCAGTACTTC. Recombination connected TRBV11-3 to TRBJ2-7, and the D gene may be TRBD2, 6 bases matching. A distance of 21 bases separates the germline ends of V and J, which lose 6 bases and 9 bases respectively. According to the germline V gene, CDR1 reads SGHNT and CDR2 reads YENEEA. The CDR3 covers 14 residues, taking in both the cysteine and the phenylalanine. Of the read, only the CDR3 DNA is kept; its 42 bases are in frame from base 1.